The clone carrying this T cell receptor beta chain was recorded a few times. TCRdb used MiXCR to reprocess the RT-PCR reads, holding one entry per CDR3 protein. Here the sample spans 650,000 to 800,000 distinct CDR3 sequences, 12% to 15% being singletons. V was pared by 0 bases and J by 5 bases, with 16 bases between. The CDR3 loop spans 15 amino acids. The germline CDR1 and CDR2 sequences are DFQATT and SNEGSKA (reference sequence). This TCR was sampled from a female donor in good health, serving as a healthy control. The chain uses TRBV20-1 and TRBJ1-2, with D possibly TRBD1 on 5 matching bases. Sequencing input: memory CD4+ T cells from blood. The CDR3, as DNA: TGCAGTGCTAGAGATCCCCAGGGAGCGGGGTATGGCTACACCTTC. Translation: CSARDPQGAGYGYTF.